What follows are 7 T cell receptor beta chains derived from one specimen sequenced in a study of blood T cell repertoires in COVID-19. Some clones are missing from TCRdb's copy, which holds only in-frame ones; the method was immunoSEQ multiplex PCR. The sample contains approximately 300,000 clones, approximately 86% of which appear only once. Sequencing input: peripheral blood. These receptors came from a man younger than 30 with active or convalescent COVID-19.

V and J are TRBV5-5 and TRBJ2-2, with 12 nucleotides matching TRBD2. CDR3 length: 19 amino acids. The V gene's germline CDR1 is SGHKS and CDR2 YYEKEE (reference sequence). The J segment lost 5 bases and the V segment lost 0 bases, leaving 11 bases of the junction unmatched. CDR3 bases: TGTGCCAGCAGCTTGGGTGAACTGGGACTAGCGGGTCGGACCGGGGAGCTGTTTTTT. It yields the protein CASSLGELGLAGRTGELFF.

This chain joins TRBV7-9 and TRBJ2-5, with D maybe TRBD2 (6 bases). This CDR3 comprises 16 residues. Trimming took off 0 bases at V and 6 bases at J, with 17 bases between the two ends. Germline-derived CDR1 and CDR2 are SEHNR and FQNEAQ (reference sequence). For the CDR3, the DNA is TGTGCCAGCAGCTTAGCGGCGGGCGCTGGGGGGAAGACCCAGTACTTC. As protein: CASSLAAGAGGKTQYF.

The CDR3 DNA reads as TGTGCCAGCAGTCCCCTCCGGGGGACAGCTTCTAGCGGGAGTTTCTACGAGCAGTACTTC. Protein: CASSPLRGTASSGSFYEQYF. The chain is built from TRBV28 and TRBJ2-7; 10 bases align to TRBD2. This CDR3 contains 20 residues. V shed 5 bases and J 3 bases; nucleotides not matched to a gene: 22. Germline CDR1 MDHEN, CDR2 SYDVKM.

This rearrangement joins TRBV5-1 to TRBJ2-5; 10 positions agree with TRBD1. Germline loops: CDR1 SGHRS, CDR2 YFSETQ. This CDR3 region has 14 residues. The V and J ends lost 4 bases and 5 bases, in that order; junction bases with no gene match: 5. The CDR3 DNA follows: TGCGCCAGCAGCGGACAGGGGGGCGGGGAGACCCAGTACTTC. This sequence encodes CASSGQGGGETQYF.

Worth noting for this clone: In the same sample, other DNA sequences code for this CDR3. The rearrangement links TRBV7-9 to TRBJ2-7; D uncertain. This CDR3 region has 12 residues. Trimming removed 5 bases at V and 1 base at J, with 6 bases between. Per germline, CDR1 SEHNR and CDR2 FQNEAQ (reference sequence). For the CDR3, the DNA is TGTGCCAGCAGCCCTTCTTCCTACGAGCAGTACTTC. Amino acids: CASSPSSYEQYF.

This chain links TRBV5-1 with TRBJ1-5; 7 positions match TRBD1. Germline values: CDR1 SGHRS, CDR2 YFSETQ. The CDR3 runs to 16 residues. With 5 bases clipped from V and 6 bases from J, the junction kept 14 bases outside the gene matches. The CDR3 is CASSSHQGGWAQPQHF. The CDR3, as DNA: TGCGCCAGCAGTTCCCACCAGGGGGGCTGGGCTCAGCCCCAGCATTTT.

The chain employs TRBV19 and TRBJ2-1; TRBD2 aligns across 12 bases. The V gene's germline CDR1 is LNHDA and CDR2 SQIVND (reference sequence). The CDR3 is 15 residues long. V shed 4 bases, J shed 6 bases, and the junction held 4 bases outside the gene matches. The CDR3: CASSNLAGGVNEQFF. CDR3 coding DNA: TGTGCCAGTAGTAATCTAGCGGGAGGGGTCAATGAGCAGTTCTTC.